The 24 T cell receptor beta chains below were found in one sample sequenced in a study of identical twins (TCRdb year 2016). Library generation was performed with 5' RACE. The listed sequencing device is Illumina HiSeq 2000. TCRdb reran the public reads through fastp at Q25 and MiXCR, keeping productive beta chains. All rows with the same CDR3 protein become a single entry with the most common DNA and genes. The sample table holds 450,000 or so distinct CDR3 sequences, of which 20% to 25% were seen once. The top ten hold approximately 2.9% of the sample. The same sample was also studied in work on T cells expressing NK-cell markers.

Sequenced material: CD4+ T cells sorted from blood. Receptor source: a woman in her late teens or twenties in good health.

The CDR3 reads CASSPTGQGFRQFF. The CDR3 DNA sequence: TGTGCCAGCTCACCAACGGGACAGGGTTTTCGGCAGTTCTTC. The rearrangement links TRBV18 to TRBJ2-1; 9 bases line up with TRBD1. V dropped 2 bases and J dropped 12; count of bases not matched to a gene: 8. Per germline, CDR1 KGHSH and CDR2 LQKENI. This CDR3 has 14 residues. Combining the CDR3 with reference TRBV18 and TRBJ2-1 gives the whole variable domain NAGVMQNPRHLVRRRGQEARLRCSPMKGHSHVYWYRQLPEEGLKFMVYLQKENIIDESGMPKERFSAEFPKEGPSILRIQQVVRGDSAAYFCASSPTGQGFRQFFGPGTRLTVL.

V usage is TRBV14 and J usage is TRBJ2-7; 14 bases align to TRBD2. This CDR3 spans 16 amino acids. Germline V lookup: CDR1 SGHDN, CDR2 FVKESK. V gave up 4 bases and J gave up 7 bases; unmatched junction bases: 9. This chain's CDR3 is CASSPKGTSGSGEQYF. DNA for the CDR3: TGTGCCAGCAGCCCTAAAGGGACTAGCGGGAGTGGTGAGCAGTACTTC.

The chain joins TRBV6-6 to TRBJ2-3; 7 nucleotides line up with TRBD2. V lost 6 bases, J lost 11 bases, and 5 bases stayed unmatched. The CDR3 covers 11 residues. CDR1 is MNHNY, CDR2 SVGAGI, per germline (reference sequence). In DNA form, the CDR3 reads TGTGCCAGCAGCCCTGGGGGGGTGCAGTATTTT. Protein product: CASSPGGVQYF.

This clonotype was counted a few times. The chain carries TRBV6-5 and TRBJ2-1; no definite D call. Trimming took off 4 bases at V and 9 bases at J, with 10 bases between the two ends. There are 12 residues in the CDR3. In germline, CDR1 is MNHEY, CDR2 SVGAGI. CDR3 in amino acids: CASSSPLGEQFF. The CDR3 DNA is TGTGCCAGCAGTTCCCCCCTGGGTGAGCAGTTCTTC.

V usage is TRBV20-1 and J usage is TRBJ2-7; weak D call: TRBD2 (6 bases). The CDR3 is 11 amino acids. Germline CDR1 DFQATT, CDR2 SNEGSKA (reference sequence). Here the CDR3 reads CRGDSLYEQYF. The CDR3 DNA sequence: TGCAGGGGGGACTCGCTCTACGAGCAGTACTTC.

The rearrangement links TRBV6-1 to TRBJ1-3; D not certain. Trimming pared 5 bases from V and 0 bases from J, leaving 14 bases between. Germline V gene lookup returns CDR1 MNHNS and CDR2 SASEGT. The CDR3 extends over 16 amino acids. In DNA form, the CDR3 reads TGTGCCAGCAGTCGGTCAGATGGCTACTCTGGAAACACCATATATTTT. Encoded protein: CASSRSDGYSGNTIYF.

Remarks on this clonotype: The junction does not match germline at one end; this may be a read error. The chain uses TRBV7-7 and TRBJ2-3, with a weak D call TRBD1 (5 bases). This CDR3 is built from 14 residues. CDR1 and CDR2 (germline): SSHAT, FNYEAQ (reference sequence). The CDR3 loop reads CASSLLGAEDTQYF. CDR3 coding DNA: TGTGCTAGCAGCCTTTTAGGGGCCGAGGATACGCAGTATTTT. Based on the CDR3 plus reference TRBV7-7 and TRBJ2-3, the full variable domain is GAGVSQSPRYKVTKRGQDVTLRCDPISSHATLYWYQQALGQGPEFLTYFNYEAQPDKSGLPSDRFSAERPEGSISTLTIQRTEQRDSAMYRCASSLLGAEDTQYFGPGTRLTVL.

The chain uses TRBV7-3 and TRBJ1-6; possibly TRBD1 for D (6 bases). Germline V lookup: CDR1 SGHTA, CDR2 FQGTGA. The V end lost 5 bases, the J end lost 7 bases, and 15 bases lay between the germline ends. This CDR3 contains 15 residues. The CDR3 DNA reads TGTGCCAGCAGCGCGATGACAGGAAGAAATTCACCCCTCCACTTT. Protein product: CASSAMTGRNSPLHF.

The V gene is TRBV7-9, the J gene TRBJ2-5, with 8 nucleotides matching TRBD2. This CDR3 region has 12 residues. The trim removed 7 bases at V and 2 bases at J, leaving 0 bases unmatched. Per the germline V gene, CDR1 is SEHNR and CDR2 is FQNEAQ (reference sequence). CDR3 sequence: CASIAGQETQYF. CDR3 in DNA: TGTGCCAGCATAGCGGGGCAAGAGACCCAGTACTTC.

This clonotype was observed a few times. The J gene is TRBJ1-1, the V gene TRBV12-3 or TRBV12-4; weak D call: TRBD1 (5 bases). V gave up 6 bases and J gave up 2 bases, with 16 bases separating them. The CDR3 sequence is 15 residues long. CDR3 in amino acids: CASSPRNGGNTEAFF. For the CDR3, the DNA is TGTGCCAGCAGCCCACGCAACGGGGGAAACACTGAAGCTTTCTTT.

This clonotype was seen a handful of times. The CDR3 is CSAMEAGRDYEQYF. The CDR3 DNA follows: TGCAGTGCTATGGAAGCCGGGAGGGACTACGAGCAGTACTTC. The chain uses TRBV20-1 and TRBJ2-7, with 8 bases matching TRBD2. The CDR3 covers 14 residues. Germline V gene lookup returns CDR1 DFQATT and CDR2 SNEGSKA (reference sequence). J lost 3 bases, V lost 4 bases, and 8 bases had no gene match.

The V call is TRBV5-1, the J call TRBJ2-7, with D maybe TRBD2 (6 bases). In germline, CDR1 is SGHRS, CDR2 YFSETQ. The CDR3 loop spans 12 amino acids. Trimming took 5 bases from V and 4 from J, leaving 10 bases between them. CDR3 loop: CASSGTYYEQYF. The CDR3 DNA reads TGCGCCAGCAGTGGGACTTATTACGAGCAGTACTTC.

This clonotype showed up just a few times. This rearrangement joins TRBV11-2 to TRBJ2-1; D is perhaps TRBD2 (6 bases). The V end lost 5 bases, the J end lost 0 bases, and 20 bases lay between the germline ends. The CDR3 spans 18 residues. Germline V gene lookup returns CDR1 SGHAT and CDR2 FQNNGV. The CDR3 sequence is CASSPPWFSGSSYNEQFF. The CDR3 DNA is TGTGCCAGCAGCCCGCCTTGGTTTAGCGGCAGCTCCTACAATGAGCAGTTCTTC.

The chain is built from TRBV3-1 and TRBJ2-7; D possibly corresponds to TRBD2 (6 bases). CDR3 length: 14 residues. V lost 5 bases and J 3 bases, leaving 14 bases between the germline ends. Germline CDR1 LGHDT, CDR2 YNNKEL (reference sequence). CDR3: CASSSSDGSYEQYF. Here the CDR3 DNA reads TGTGCCAGCAGCAGTTCGGACGGGAGCTACGAGCAGTACTTC.

The rearrangement links TRBV29-1 to TRBJ2-3; D remains ambiguous. The ends were cut back, 5 bases at V and 10 bases at J, with 16 bases in the middle. The CDR3 is 12 amino acids. Germline CDR1 reads SQVTM; CDR2 reads ANQGSEA. CDR3 in amino acids: CSVLYGSGSQYF. In nucleotides, the CDR3 is TGCAGCGTTTTGTATGGAAGTGGCTCGCAGTATTTT.

V is TRBV2 and J is TRBJ2-3, with 8 nucleotides matching TRBD2. Germline V gene lookup returns CDR1 SNHLY and CDR2 FYNNEI. V shed 11 bases and J 0 bases; nucleotides not matched to a gene: 10. The CDR3 loop spans 15 amino acids. The CDR3 is CASSFRGGSTDTQYF. CDR3 nucleotides: TGTGCCTCGTCGTTCCGGGGGGGTAGCACAGATACGCAGTATTTT.

The chain joins TRBV20-1 to TRBJ2-5; no definite D call. The CDR3 loop spans 11 amino acids. Trimming took off 4 bases at V and 2 bases at J, with 5 bases between the two ends. The germline gives CDR1 DFQATT, CDR2 SNEGSKA (reference sequence). The DNA of the CDR3 is TGCAGTGCTATGTGGCAAGAGACCCAGTACTTC. Encoded protein: CSAMWQETQYF.

The count of this clonotype is one. This rearrangement joins TRBV10-3 to TRBJ2-7; 7 positions agree with TRBD2. Trimming cost V 0 bases and J 2 bases; bases outside gene matches: 7. The CDR3 runs to 16 residues. Germline V lookup: CDR1 ENHRY, CDR2 SYGVKD. The CDR3 DNA is TGTGCCATCAGTGAGTCGGGGGGGACGAAAGCCTACGAGCAGTACTTC. Its translation is CAISESGGTKAYEQYF.

This clonotype occurred a few times. The chain is built from TRBV12-3 or TRBV12-4 and TRBJ2-3; 10 bases are a match to TRBD2. The CDR3 covers 15 residues. V trimming: 10 bases; J trimming: 1 base; junction bases outside the gene matches: 8. CDR3 loop: CATSAGGRGTDTQYF. The CDR3 nucleotides read TGTGCCACCTCAGCGGGAGGGCGAGGCACAGATACGCAGTATTTT.

The J gene is TRBJ2-5, the V gene TRBV20-1; D gene unclear. V was shortened by 3 bases and J by 5 bases, with 7 bases between the two germline ends. Germline V lookup: CDR1 DFQATT, CDR2 SNEGSKA (reference sequence). The CDR3 loop spans 11 amino acids. The CDR3 region is CSARRSETQYF. For the CDR3, the DNA is TGCAGTGCTAGGCGTTCGGAGACCCAGTACTTC.

The CDR3 DNA is TGTGCCAGCAGCTCCACTTCCGGGACTAGCGGGGTAATGCACTACAATGAGCAGTTCTTC. Its protein is CASSSTSGTSGVMHYNEQFF. The genes are TRBV11-1 and TRBJ2-1; 13 nucleotides align to TRBD2. Germline values: CDR1 SGHAT, CDR2 FQDESV (reference sequence). The CDR3 sequence is 20 residues long. Trimming took 4 bases from V and 3 from J; bases not matched to a gene: 15.

The table lists this clonotype with a few counts. The chain is built from TRBV6-1 and TRBJ2-7, with TRBD1 matching 9 bases. The trim removed 10 bases at V and 2 bases at J, leaving 9 bases unmatched. Germline CDR1 reads MNHNS; CDR2 reads SASEGT. The CDR3 has 14 residues. The CDR3 DNA sequence: TGTGCCACCTTGCTGGGACAGGGAGCCTACGAGCAGTACTTC. As protein: CATLLGQGAYEQYF.

This clonotype has only a few counts. V is TRBV7-9 and J is TRBJ1-1; D may be TRBD1 (6 bases). Between the trimmed V and J ends, which lost 6 bases and 1 base, there was a span of 12 bases. Germline loops: CDR1 SEHNR, CDR2 FQNEAQ (reference sequence). CDR3 length: 14 amino acids. CDR3 protein: CASREGVKNTEAFF. In DNA, the CDR3 is TGTGCCAGCAGGGAGGGGGTAAAGAACACTGAAGCTTTCTTT.

V gene TRBV27 combines with J gene TRBJ2-3, with D possibly TRBD2 on 5 matching bases. This CDR3 contains 14 residues. Germline V CDR1 and CDR2: MNHEY, SMNVEV (reference sequence). Trimming took 0 bases from V and 4 from J, leaving 8 bases between them. The CDR3 DNA reads as TGTGCCAGCAGTTTATCGCGCGGGCCAGATACGCAGTATTTT. Its translation: CASSLSRGPDTQYF.